A selection of T cell receptor beta chains follows, all from one sample in a study of blood T cell repertoires in COVID-19. The repertoire was sequenced with immunoSEQ multiplex PCR; TCRdb's copy has only in-frame clones and lacks some. The profile shows 200,000 to 250,000 clones, more than 80% of them singletons. The sequencing sample was made of peripheral blood. These TCRs come from a young man with COVID-19, enrolled during active disease. Each CDR3 is given with its conserved first and last residue. D genes are given only for firm matches. Expanded clones get a size class; other rows say once, few or many, or leave the size out.

J gene,clone size,V gene,D gene,CDR3 protein,CDR3 DNA
TRBJ1-6,.,TRBV27,.,CASRTLSGGRDSPLHF,TGTGCCAGCAGGACCTTGAGCGGGGGCCGGGATTCACCCCTCCACTTT
TRBJ1-2,.,TRBV15,TRBD1,CATRESGTGERGYGYTF,TGTGCCACCAGAGAATCCGGGACAGGGGAACGGGGCTATGGCTACACCTTC
TRBJ1-5,.,TRBV7-3,TRBD1,CASSPDRDQPQHF,TGTGCCAGCAGCCCGGACAGGGATCAGCCCCAGCATTTT
TRBJ1-1,once,TRBV6-1,.,CASSESGVTEAFF,TGTGCCAGCAGTGAATCAGGGGTCACTGAAGCTTTCTTT
TRBJ2-2,.,TRBV2,.,CASSAQNTGELFF,TGTGCCAGCAGTGCCCAGAACACCGGGGAGCTGTTTTTT
TRBJ2-7,.,TRBV19,TRBD1,CASSPGDRRQYF,TGTGCCAGTAGTCCTGGGGACAGGAGACAGTACTTC
TRBJ1-5,once,TRBV6-2/TRBV6-3,.,CASSYVLGQVSQPQHF,TGTGCCAGCAGTTACGTCTTGGGGCAGGTGAGTCAGCCCCAGCATTTT
TRBJ2-2,.,TRBV5-1,.,CASSLQGLDTGELFF,TGCGCCAGCAGCTTGCAGGGGCTGGACACCGGGGAGCTGTTTTTT
TRBJ2-1,once,TRBV5-4,TRBD2,CASSLELAVRINEQFF,TGTGCCAGCAGCTTGGAACTAGCGGTCCGAATCAATGAGCAGTTCTTC
TRBJ2-2,.,TRBV7-8,.,CTTREQNTGELFF,TGTACCACCCGGGAGCAAAACACCGGGGAGCTGTTTTTT
TRBJ2-1,.,TRBV11-2,TRBD2,CASSLGFGGYYNEQFF,TGTGCCAGCAGCTTAGGGTTCGGGGGGTACTACAATGAGCAGTTCTTC
TRBJ2-1,.,TRBV5-6,TRBD1,CASSFGTGGAYNEQFF,TGTGCCAGCAGCTTCGGGACAGGGGGCGCGTACAATGAGCAGTTCTTC
TRBJ2-5,.,TRBV7-6,.,CASSLEDGRRETQYF,TGTGCCAGCAGCTTAGAGGACGGGCGGAGGGAGACCCAGTACTTC
TRBJ2-5,once,TRBV2,.,CASSETGQETQYF,TGTGCCAGCAGTGAAACAGGACAAGAGACCCAGTACTTC
TRBJ2-5,.,TRBV7-9,.,CASSSPGQGSQETQYF,TGTGCCAGCAGTTCCCCCGGGCAGGGTTCTCAAGAGACCCAGTACTTC
TRBJ1-5,.,TRBV28,.,CASSFIQGNQPQHF,TGTGCCAGCAGTTTCATACAGGGAAATCAGCCCCAGCATTTT
TRBJ1-1,.,TRBV6-5,.,CASSLRQSTEAFF,TGTGCCAGCAGTTTACGACAATCCACTGAAGCTTTCTTT
TRBJ1-4,.,TRBV27,.,CASSPQIGDEKLFF,TGTGCCAGCAGTCCACAAATCGGAGATGAAAAACTGTTTTTT
TRBJ2-1,.,TRBV27,TRBD2,CASSLGSGSSYNEQFF,TGTGCCAGCAGTTTGGGTAGCGGGAGCTCCTACAATGAGCAGTTCTTC
TRBJ2-7,.,TRBV11-2,.,CASSSGLSYEQYF,TGTGCCAGCAGTAGTGGACTATCGTACGAGCAGTACTTC
TRBJ2-3,.,TRBV19,.,CASRTSSTDTQYF,TGTGCCAGTAGGACTTCCTCGACCGATACGCAGTATTTT
TRBJ1-1,.,TRBV6-2/TRBV6-3,.,CASTPTTGNTEAFF,TGTGCCAGCACCCCAACGACGGGTAACACTGAAGCTTTCTTT
TRBJ1-2,.,TRBV5-1,TRBD1,CASSPGQNYNYGYTF,TGCGCCAGCAGCCCGGGACAGAACTATAACTATGGCTACACCTTC
TRBJ1-2,.,TRBV6-5,.,CASSYSGGSRGYTF,TGTGCCAGCAGTTACTCGGGAGGCAGTCGCGGCTACACCTTC
TRBJ2-1,.,TRBV4-3,.,CASSRNLEAAYNEQFF,TGCGCCAGCAGCCGAAACCTTGAGGCAGCCTACAATGAGCAGTTCTTC
TRBJ1-2,many,TRBV6-2/TRBV6-3,.,CASSYGVPTGGYTF,TGTGCCAGCAGTTACGGTGTACCGACAGGAGGCTACACCTTC
TRBJ1-2,.,TRBV6-5,TRBD1,CASSYNSGTGHGYTF,TGTGCCAGCAGTTACAATTCCGGGACAGGCCATGGCTACACCTTC
TRBJ2-2,.,TRBV28,.,CASSSSGGELFF,TGTGCCAGCAGTTCCTCGGGCGGGGAGCTGTTTTTT
TRBJ2-7,.,TRBV6-5,.,CASRSDSTYEQYF,TGTGCCAGCAGGTCGGACAGTACCTACGAGCAGTACTTC
TRBJ1-1,.,TRBV25-1,.,CASSESGHRVGTEAFF,TGTGCCAGCAGTGAATCCGGCCACAGGGTGGGCACTGAAGCTTTCTTT
TRBJ2-7,once,TRBV5-1,.,CASSLATRDLAPEQYF,TGCGCCAGCAGCTTGGCCACTCGGGACTTGGCCCCTGAGCAGTACTTC
TRBJ2-3,.,TRBV25-1,.,CASRGSGTDTQYF,TGTGCCAGCAGGGGGAGCGGTACAGATACGCAGTATTTT
TRBJ1-1,.,TRBV19,.,CASSIGGLVTEAFF,TGTGCCAGTAGTATAGGGGGGCTGGTTACTGAAGCTTTCTTT
TRBJ2-7,.,TRBV4-1,TRBD2,CASSQVGLAGVRSTYEQYF,TGCGCCAGCAGCCAAGTAGGACTAGCGGGAGTAAGATCCACCTACGAGCAGTACTTC
TRBJ1-1,.,TRBV18,.,CASSETWEGGAFF,TGTGCCAGCTCCGAAACGTGGGAGGGGGGAGCTTTCTTT
TRBJ1-1,few,TRBV7-3,TRBD1,CASSWDRNTEAFF,TGTGCCAGCAGCTGGGACAGGAACACTGAAGCTTTCTTT
TRBJ1-5,once,TRBV11-3,.,CASSLDSGQGYQPQHF,TGTGCCAGCAGCTTAGATTCCGGCCAGGGCTATCAGCCCCAGCATTTT
TRBJ2-1,.,TRBV24-1,.,CATSDFGQNNEQFF,TGTGCCACCAGTGATTTCGGACAGAACAATGAGCAGTTCTTC
TRBJ2-3,.,TRBV11-3,.,CASSLGGSTDTQYF,TGTGCCAGCAGCTTAGGCGGATCCACAGATACGCAGTATTTT
TRBJ2-2,.,TRBV7-2,TRBD1,CASRDTGATGELFF,TGTGCCAGCAGGGATACAGGGGCCACCGGGGAGCTGTTTTTT
TRBJ2-3,.,TRBV10-3,TRBD1,CAITPGQGAGDTQYF,TGTGCCATCACCCCAGGACAGGGGGCTGGAGATACGCAGTATTTT
TRBJ1-1,.,TRBV2,.,CASSRRAGGNTEAFF,TGTGCCAGCAGTCGGCGGGCGGGGGGGAACACTGAAGCTTTCTTT
TRBJ1-1,.,TRBV7-8,.,CASSLLQGAGAFF,TGTGCCAGCAGCTTACTGCAGGGCGCGGGGGCTTTCTTT
TRBJ1-4,once,TRBV2,TRBD1,CASRRTGGEKLFF,TGTGCCAGCAGGCGGACAGGGGGAGAAAAACTGTTTTTT
TRBJ1-6,.,TRBV27,TRBD1,CASSLRQGSNSPLHF,TGTGCCAGCAGTTTGCGACAGGGGAGTAATTCACCCCTCCACTTT
TRBJ2-7,.,TRBV6-6,TRBD1,CASSYTQGGATEQYF,TGTGCCAGCAGTTACACACAGGGGGGAGCTACCGAGCAGTACTTC
TRBJ1-6,.,TRBV9,.,CASSETGGANNSPLHF,TGTGCCAGCAGCGAGACGGGGGGCGCAAATAATTCACCCCTCCACTTT
TRBJ2-2,.,TRBV7-8,.,CASSLALGPPGTGELFF,TGTGCCAGCAGCTTAGCGTTAGGCCCTCCGGGGACCGGGGAGCTGTTTTTT
TRBJ2-5,.,TRBV5-5,TRBD1,CASSSGQTQETQYF,TGTGCCAGCAGCTCGGGACAGACTCAAGAGACCCAGTACTTC
TRBJ1-2,.,TRBV2,.,CASSEGTGGNGYTF,TGTGCCAGCAGTGAAGGTACGGGAGGAAATGGCTACACCTTC
TRBJ1-6,few,TRBV6-1,.,CASSARPGQTYNSPLHF,TGTGCCAGCAGTGCACGTCCCGGACAGACTTATAATTCACCCCTCCACTTT
TRBJ1-5,.,TRBV6-5,.,CASRRDNSNQPQHF,TGTGCCAGCAGAAGGGACAATAGCAATCAGCCCCAGCATTTT
TRBJ2-7,few,TRBV3-1/TRBV3-2,.,CASSTTGEQYF,TGTGCCAGCAGCACAACGGGGGAGCAGTACTTC
TRBJ2-1,.,TRBV19,TRBD1,CASKRTGGDEQFF,TGTGCCAGTAAGCGGACAGGGGGCGATGAGCAGTTCTTC
TRBJ2-3,.,TRBV7-8,.,CASSQQASTDTQYF,TGTGCCAGCAGCCAACAGGCTAGCACAGATACGCAGTATTTT
TRBJ2-7,.,TRBV2,.,CASSTQLQFSYEQYF,TGTGCCAGCAGTACACAACTACAATTCTCCTACGAGCAGTACTTC
TRBJ1-2,.,TRBV7-2,.,CASSLTQEIYGYTF,TGTGCCAGCAGCTTAACACAGGAAATCTATGGCTACACCTTC